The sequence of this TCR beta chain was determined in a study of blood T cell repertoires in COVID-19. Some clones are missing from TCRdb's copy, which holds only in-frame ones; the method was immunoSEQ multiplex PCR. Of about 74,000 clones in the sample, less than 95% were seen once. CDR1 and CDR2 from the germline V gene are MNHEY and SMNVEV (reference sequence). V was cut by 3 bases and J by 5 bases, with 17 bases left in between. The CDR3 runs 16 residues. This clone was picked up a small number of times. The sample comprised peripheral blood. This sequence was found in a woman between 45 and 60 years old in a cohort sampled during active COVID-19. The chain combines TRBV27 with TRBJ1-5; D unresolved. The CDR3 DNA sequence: TGTGCCAGCAGTTTCTCTTCGACTGGCGGGGATCAGCCCCAGCATTTT. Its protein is CASSFSSTGGDQPQHF.